The present T cell receptor beta chain was sequenced within a study of blood T cells in healthy people across ages (dated by TCRdb to about 2015). About the full investigation: Template switching captured roughly one uniquely barcoded TCR beta cDNA molecule per two T cells in model experiments. The donors were divided into four age groups: young (average around 15 years), middle-aged (about 39), aged (about 60) and long-lived (82). Age-related changes in TCR beta repertoire diversity were measured in the study by deep sequencing normalized with unique cDNA molecular identifiers. The study analyzed two additional independent replicas of 1 million unique cDNA reads from the same blood draw for two donors, one aged 18 to 29 and one aged 80 or older. To avoid experimental bias, donors of different ages were spread randomly across the sequencing lanes. Study-wide findings and limitations: A strong correlation was found between observed TCR beta diversity and the percentage of naive T cells measured by flow cytometry. The long-lived group showed more naive CD4+ T cells, fewer expanded clones and increased TCR diversity than the aged group, suggesting age selection. Conclusive comparison of naive and antigen-experienced compartments was prevented by the profiling of bulk unsorted PBMCs. Observed TCR beta diversity per million T cells fell roughly linearly with age, and a significant reduction was already apparent by age around 44. Estimates of total diversity based on one million sequenced T cells were considered lower bounds and underestimates. The CMV infection status of donors was not known, potentially confounding age-related changes in expanded clonotypes.

This clonotype was observed at least ten times. The target of this receptor is not known. Its ends do not fully match the called genes, so a read error is possible. Systemically healthy Caucasian individuals from Russia, approximately 39 in total and aged 6 to 90 years, were included as donors. Approximately 11 milliliters of peripheral blood were drawn from each donor into EDTA-treated Vacutainer tubes. Ficoll-Paque density-gradient centrifugation was used to isolate PBMCs, with at least 6.5 million per sample. Trizol reagent was used to extract total RNA from the PBMCs, yielding at least 6 micrograms per sample. Naive CD45RAhigh/CD27high T cell percentages were measured by flow cytometry on a PBMC aliquot from every donor. The library was obtained by 5' RACE. The instrument was an Illumina HiSeq 2500. The second PCR ran for about 7 to 11 cycles and used a J-beta primer mix along with a sample-barcoded 5' primer. A template-switch 5' adaptor carrying 12 random nucleotides introduced a unique molecular identifier onto each TCR beta cDNA molecule. At least 3 million CDR3-containing paired-end reads were obtained from each sample. First-strand cDNA was synthesized from all RNA with the Mint cDNA synthesis kit, primed by a TRBC-specific oligonucleotide. All cDNA was treated with uracil-DNA glycosylase and then went through a first 18-cycle PCR with the universal primers M1SS and BC2_uni_R. Processing in the source paper ran as follows. For normalization, 1 million high-quality reads, each with a distinct molecular identifier, were randomly selected from each sample. Reads with shared molecular identifiers were discarded instead of being binned into consensus sequences. MiTCR, set to a Q25 quality threshold and the strictest error-elimination algorithm, was used for CDR3 identification, clonotype clustering and error correction. A nonparametric unseen species model with Euler transformation was used to estimate lower-bound total TCR beta diversity. TCRdb itself trimmed the public reads at Q25 with fastp, ran MiXCR and retained productive beta chains. Every CDR3 protein is listed once, alongside the most common genes and DNA of its rows. These V and J calls originate from TCRdb's pipeline instead of the authors' own analysis. The sample includes about 590,000 distinct CDR3 sequences, with roughly 31% observed a single time. The ten largest clonotypes hold 15% to 18% of the sample.

Spanning cysteine to phenylalanine, the CDR3 consists of 15 amino acids. Here the CDR3 DNA is all that survives: 45 bases in frame from base 1. The V gene is TRBV12-3 or TRBV12-4 and the J gene is TRBJ1-5, with the D gene not confidently named. The source of this sequence is a woman of 80 years or more in good health. Sequenced input: blood. The CDR3 amino acid sequence is: CASSLGRQYNQPQHF. The nucleotide sequence is given as TGTGCCAGCAGCTTAGGTCGGCAGTACAATCAGCCCCAGCATTTT.